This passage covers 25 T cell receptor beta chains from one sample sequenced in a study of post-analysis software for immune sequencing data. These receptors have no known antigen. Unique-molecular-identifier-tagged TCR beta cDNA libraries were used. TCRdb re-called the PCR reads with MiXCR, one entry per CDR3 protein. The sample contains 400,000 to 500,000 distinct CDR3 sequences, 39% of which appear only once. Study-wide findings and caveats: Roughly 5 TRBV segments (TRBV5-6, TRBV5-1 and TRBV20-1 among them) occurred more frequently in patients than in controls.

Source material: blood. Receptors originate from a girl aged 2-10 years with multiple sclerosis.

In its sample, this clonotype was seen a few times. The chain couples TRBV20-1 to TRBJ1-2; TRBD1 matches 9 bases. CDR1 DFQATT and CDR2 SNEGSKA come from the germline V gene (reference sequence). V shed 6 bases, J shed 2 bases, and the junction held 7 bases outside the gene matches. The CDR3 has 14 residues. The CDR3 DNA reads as TGCAGTGCGACACCGGACAGGGGAAACTATGGCTACACCTTC. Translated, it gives CSATPDRGNYGYTF.

The CDR3 DNA sequence: TGTGCCAGCGGGCAACTAGCGGGAGTGGGTGAGCAGTACTTC. Residues: CASGQLAGVGEQYF. V and J are TRBV27 and TRBJ2-7; 11 bases are shared with TRBD2. The germline V gene encodes CDR1 MNHEY and CDR2 SMNVEV (reference sequence). The CDR3 totals 14 residues. The V gene end was trimmed by 8 bases and the J gene end by 7 bases; junction bases not matched to a gene: 10.

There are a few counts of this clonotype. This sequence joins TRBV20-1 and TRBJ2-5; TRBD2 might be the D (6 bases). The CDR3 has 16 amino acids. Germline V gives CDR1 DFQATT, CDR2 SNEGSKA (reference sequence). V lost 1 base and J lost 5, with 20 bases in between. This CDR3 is CSARVFGVTRGETQYF. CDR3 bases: TGCAGTGCTAGAGTATTCGGGGTAACCCGGGGGGAGACCCAGTACTTC.

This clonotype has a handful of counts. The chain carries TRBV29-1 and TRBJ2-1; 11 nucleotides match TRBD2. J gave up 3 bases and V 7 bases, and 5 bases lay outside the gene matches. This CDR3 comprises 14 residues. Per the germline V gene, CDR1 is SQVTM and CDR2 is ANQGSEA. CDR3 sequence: CSDGTSGGYNEQFF. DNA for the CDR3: TGCAGCGATGGGACTAGCGGAGGCTACAATGAGCAGTTCTTC.

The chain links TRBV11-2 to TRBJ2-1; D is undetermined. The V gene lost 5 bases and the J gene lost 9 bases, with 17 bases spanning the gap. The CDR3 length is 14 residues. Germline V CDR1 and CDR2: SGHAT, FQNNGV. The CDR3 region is CASSPRPPSIEQFF. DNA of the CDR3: TGTGCCAGCAGCCCCCGACCTCCTAGTATTGAGCAGTTCTTC.

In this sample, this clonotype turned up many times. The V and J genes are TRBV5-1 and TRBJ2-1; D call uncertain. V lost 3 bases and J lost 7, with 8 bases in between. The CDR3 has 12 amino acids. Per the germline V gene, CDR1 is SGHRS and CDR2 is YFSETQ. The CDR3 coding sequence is TGCGCCAGCAGCTCTGCGTATAATGAGCAGTTCTTC. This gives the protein CASSSAYNEQFF.

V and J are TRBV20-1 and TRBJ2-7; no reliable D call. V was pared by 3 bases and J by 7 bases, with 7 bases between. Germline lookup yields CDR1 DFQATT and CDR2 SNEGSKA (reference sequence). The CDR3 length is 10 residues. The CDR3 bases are TGCAGTGCTAGGTCTTCAGAGCAGTACTTC. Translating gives CSARSSEQYF.

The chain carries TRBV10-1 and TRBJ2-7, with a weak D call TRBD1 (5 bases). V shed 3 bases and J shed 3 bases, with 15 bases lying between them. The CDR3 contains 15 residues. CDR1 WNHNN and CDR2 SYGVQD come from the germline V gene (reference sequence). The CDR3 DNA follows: TGCGCCAGCAGTGACCAGGGTAATACTCGCTACGAGCAGTACTTC. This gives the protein CASSDQGNTRYEQYF.

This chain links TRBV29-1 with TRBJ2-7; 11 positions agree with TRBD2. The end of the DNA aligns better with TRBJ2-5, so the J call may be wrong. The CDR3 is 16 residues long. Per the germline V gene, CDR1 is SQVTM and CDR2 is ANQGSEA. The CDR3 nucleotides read TGCAGCGTTGAAGCGATTAGCGGGGGGGCCGGTGGGACCCAGTACTTC. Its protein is CSVEAISGGAGGTQYF.

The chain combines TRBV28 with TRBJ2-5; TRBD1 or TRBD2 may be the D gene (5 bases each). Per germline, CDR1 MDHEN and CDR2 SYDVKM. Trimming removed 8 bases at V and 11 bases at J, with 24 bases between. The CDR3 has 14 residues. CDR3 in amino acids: CASGDARARNEQYF. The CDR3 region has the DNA TGTGCCAGCGGGGACGCAAGGGCGAGGAATGAGCAGTACTTC.

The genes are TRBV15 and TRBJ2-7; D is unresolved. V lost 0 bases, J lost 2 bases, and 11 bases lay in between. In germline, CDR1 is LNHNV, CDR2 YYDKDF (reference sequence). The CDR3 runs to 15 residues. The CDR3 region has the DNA TGTGCCACCAGCAGAGATGAATTTATAGCCTACGAGCAGTACTTC. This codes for CATSRDEFIAYEQYF.

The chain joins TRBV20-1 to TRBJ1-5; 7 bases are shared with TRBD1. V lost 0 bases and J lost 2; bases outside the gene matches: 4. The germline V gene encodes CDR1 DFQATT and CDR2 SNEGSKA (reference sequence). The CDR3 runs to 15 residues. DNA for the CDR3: TGCAGTGCTAGAGATCTAGGACAGGGCAATCAGCCCCAGCATTTT. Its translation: CSARDLGQGNQPQHF.

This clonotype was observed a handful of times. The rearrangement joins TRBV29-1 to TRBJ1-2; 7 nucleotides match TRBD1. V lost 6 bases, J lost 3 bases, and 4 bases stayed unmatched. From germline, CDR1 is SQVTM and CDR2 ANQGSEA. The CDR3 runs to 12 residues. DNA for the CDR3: TGCAGCGTCAACACAGGGGACTATGGCTACACCTTC. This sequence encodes CSVNTGDYGYTF.

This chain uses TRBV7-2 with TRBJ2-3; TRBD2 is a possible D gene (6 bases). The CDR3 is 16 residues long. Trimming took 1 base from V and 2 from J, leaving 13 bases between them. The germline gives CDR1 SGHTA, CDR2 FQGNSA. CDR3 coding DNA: TGTGCCAGCAGCTTAGAATACGGGAGCGCCACAGATACGCAGTATTTT. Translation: CASSLEYGSATDTQYF.

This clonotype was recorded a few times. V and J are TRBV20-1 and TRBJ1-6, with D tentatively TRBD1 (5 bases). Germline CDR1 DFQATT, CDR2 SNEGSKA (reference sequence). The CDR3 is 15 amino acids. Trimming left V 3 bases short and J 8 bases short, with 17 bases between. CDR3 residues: CSARALGAVDSPLHF. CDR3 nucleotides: TGCAGTGCTAGGGCTCTAGGGGCTGTGGATTCACCCCTCCACTTT.

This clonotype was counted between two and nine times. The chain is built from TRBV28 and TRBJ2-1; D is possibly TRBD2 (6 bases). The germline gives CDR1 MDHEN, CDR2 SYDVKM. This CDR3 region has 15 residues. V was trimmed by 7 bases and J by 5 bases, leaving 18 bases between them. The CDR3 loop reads CASNPRLSGNNEQFF. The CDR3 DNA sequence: TGTGCCAGCAACCCTAGACTTAGCGGAAACAATGAGCAGTTCTTC. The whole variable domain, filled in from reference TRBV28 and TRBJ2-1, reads DVKVTQSSRYLVKRTGEKVFLECVQDMDHENMFWYRQDPGLGLRLIYFSYDVKMKEKGDIPEGYSVSREKKERFSLILESASTNQTSMYLCASNPRLSGNNEQFFGPGTRLTVL.

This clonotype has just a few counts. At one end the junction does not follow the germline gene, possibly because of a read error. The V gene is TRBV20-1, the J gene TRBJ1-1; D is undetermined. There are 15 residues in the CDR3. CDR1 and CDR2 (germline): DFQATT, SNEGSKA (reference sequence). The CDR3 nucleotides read TGCAGTGCTAGAGTCTACGGCAGGATGAACGCTGAAGCTTTCTTT. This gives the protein CSARVYGRMNAEAFF.

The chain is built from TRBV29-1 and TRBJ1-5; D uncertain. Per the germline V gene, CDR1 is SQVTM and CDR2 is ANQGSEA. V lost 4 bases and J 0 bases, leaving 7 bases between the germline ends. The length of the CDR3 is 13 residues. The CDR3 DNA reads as TGCAGCGTTGTGTGGGATAGCAATCAGCCCCAGCATTTT. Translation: CSVVWDSNQPQHF.

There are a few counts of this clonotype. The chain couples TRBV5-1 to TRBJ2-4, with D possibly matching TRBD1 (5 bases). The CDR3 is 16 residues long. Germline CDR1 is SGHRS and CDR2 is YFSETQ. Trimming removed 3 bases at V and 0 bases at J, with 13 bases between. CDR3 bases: TGCGCCAGCAGCTCAGGACCGACAGTAGCCAAAAACATTCAGTACTTC. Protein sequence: CASSSGPTVAKNIQYF.

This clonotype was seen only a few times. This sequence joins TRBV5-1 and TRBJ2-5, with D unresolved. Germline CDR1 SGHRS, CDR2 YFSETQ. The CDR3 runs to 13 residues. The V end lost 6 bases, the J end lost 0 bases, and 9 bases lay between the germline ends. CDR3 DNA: TGCGCCAGCAAGGGAAATAACCAAGAGACCCAGTACTTC. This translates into CASKGNNQETQYF.

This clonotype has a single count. The CDR3 loop reads CASSQVGQGSNQPQHF. In DNA form, the CDR3 reads TGCGCCAGCAGCCAGGTCGGACAGGGCAGCAATCAGCCCCAGCATTTT. This chain links TRBV4-1 with TRBJ1-5; 8 bases align to TRBD1. Germline V gene lookup returns CDR1 MGHRA and CDR2 YSYEKL. The CDR3 runs to 16 residues. The J segment lost 1 base and the V segment lost 3 bases, leaving 5 bases of the junction unmatched.

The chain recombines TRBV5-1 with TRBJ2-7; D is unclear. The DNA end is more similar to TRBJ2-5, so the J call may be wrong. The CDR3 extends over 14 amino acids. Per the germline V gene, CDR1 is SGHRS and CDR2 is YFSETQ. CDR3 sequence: CASSLVPGQETQYF. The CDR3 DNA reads TGCGCCAGCAGCTTGGTGCCAGGACAAGAGACCCAGTACTTC.

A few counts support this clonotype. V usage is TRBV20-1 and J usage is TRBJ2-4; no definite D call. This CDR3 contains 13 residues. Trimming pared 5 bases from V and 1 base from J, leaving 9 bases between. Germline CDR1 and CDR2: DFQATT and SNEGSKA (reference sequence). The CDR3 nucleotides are TGCAGTGCTGGCACCCAGGCCAAAAACATTCAGTACTTC. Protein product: CSAGTQAKNIQYF.

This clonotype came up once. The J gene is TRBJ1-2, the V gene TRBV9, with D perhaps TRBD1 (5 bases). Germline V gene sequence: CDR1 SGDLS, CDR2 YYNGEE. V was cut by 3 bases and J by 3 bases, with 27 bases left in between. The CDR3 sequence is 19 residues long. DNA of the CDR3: TGTGCCAGCAGCGGGAACCACAATGCCGGGGCAAAGGGCGACTATGGCTACACCTTC. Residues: CASSGNHNAGAKGDYGYTF.

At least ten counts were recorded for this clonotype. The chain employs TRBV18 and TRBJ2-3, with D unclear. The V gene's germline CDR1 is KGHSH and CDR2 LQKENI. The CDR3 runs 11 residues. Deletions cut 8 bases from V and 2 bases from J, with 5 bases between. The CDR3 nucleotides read TGTGCCAGCAGCCCCACAGATACGCAGTATTTT. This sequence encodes CASSPTDTQYF. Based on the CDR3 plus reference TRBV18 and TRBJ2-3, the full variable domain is NAGVMQNPRHLVRRRGQEARLRCSPMKGHSHVYWYRQLPEEGLKFMVYLQKENIIDESGMPKERFSAEFPKEGPSILRIQQVVRGDSAAYFCASSPTDTQYFGPGTRLTVL.